Each of the 19 T cell receptor beta chains below was sequenced from the same sample in a study of blood T cell repertoires in COVID-19. TCRdb's copy holds only in-frame clones and misses some; the assay was immunoSEQ multiplex PCR. The repertoire holds some 490,000 clones, around 85% seen once, with roughly 3.1% in the top ten. The sample taken for sequencing was peripheral blood. The receptors originated from a human donor in a cohort sampled during active COVID-19.

CDR3 amino acids: CASSEDLADRVGGENTEAFF. CDR3 bases: TGTGCCAGCAGTGAAGATTTGGCGGACAGGGTGGGAGGTGAAAACACTGAAGCTTTCTTT. The V and J genes are TRBV6-1 and TRBJ1-1, with 8 bases identical to TRBD1. The CDR3 sequence is 20 residues long. Germline-derived CDR1 and CDR2 are MNHNS and SASEGT. With V trimmed by 1 base and J by 2 bases, 18 bases remained unmatched.

The chain combines TRBV7-2 with TRBJ2-2; 8 bases line up with TRBD2. From germline, CDR1 is SGHTA and CDR2 FQGNSA. Trimming cost V 5 bases and J 4 bases; bases outside gene matches: 6. CDR3 length equals 15 residues. The CDR3 here is CASSERGGLTGELFF. The CDR3 region has the DNA TGTGCCAGCAGCGAGCGCGGGGGGCTCACCGGGGAGCTGTTTTTT.

The genes are TRBV7-3 and TRBJ2-2, with 8 bases matching TRBD2. This CDR3 is 16 amino acids long. V dropped 1 base and J dropped 3; count of bases not matched to a gene: 4. Looked up from germline, CDR1 is SGHTA and CDR2 is FQGTGA. The CDR3 nucleotides read TGTGCCAGCAGCTTAAGCGGGGGGCGAGACACCGGGGAGCTGTTTTTT. Translation gives CASSLSGGRDTGELFF.

The chain carries TRBV18 and TRBJ1-1; D perhaps matches TRBD1 (6 bases). The CDR3 sequence is 15 residues long. The V end lost 1 base, the J end lost 1 base, and 10 bases lay between the germline ends. CDR1 is KGHSH, CDR2 LQKENI, per germline. The CDR3 region is CASSPLQTGNTEAFF. The CDR3 DNA sequence: TGTGCCAGCTCACCACTACAGACAGGGAACACTGAAGCTTTCTTT. The entire variable domain, with the rest obtained from reference TRBV18 and TRBJ1-1, is as follows: NAGVMQNPRHLVRRRGQEARLRCSPMKGHSHVYWYRQLPEEGLKFMVYLQKENIIDESGMPKERFSAEFPKEGPSILRIQQVVRGDSAAYFCASSPLQTGNTEAFFGQGTRLTVV.

This clone showed up just a few times. The J gene is TRBJ1-3, the V gene TRBV7-2, with D possibly matching TRBD1 (6 bases). In germline, CDR1 is SGHTA, CDR2 FQGNSA. V gave up 0 bases and J gave up 2 bases, with 8 bases separating them. This CDR3 has 15 amino acids. This CDR3 reads CASSLAPGAGNTIYF. The CDR3 region has the DNA TGTGCCAGCAGCTTAGCTCCAGGGGCTGGAAACACCATATATTTT.

The J gene is TRBJ1-4, the V gene TRBV18; TRBD1 is a possible D gene (6 bases). In germline, CDR1 is KGHSH, CDR2 LQKENI. The CDR3 spans 13 residues. V was cut by 5 bases and J by 7 bases, with 11 bases left in between. CDR3 coding DNA: TGTGCCAGCTCAGGGGGGGCTGGTGAAAAACTGTTTTTT. Amino acid sequence: CASSGGAGEKLFF. Based on the CDR3 plus reference TRBV18 and TRBJ1-4, the full variable domain is NAGVMQNPRHLVRRRGQEARLRCSPMKGHSHVYWYRQLPEEGLKFMVYLQKENIIDESGMPKERFSAEFPKEGPSILRIQQVVRGDSAAYFCASSGGAGEKLFFGSGTQLSVL.

J is TRBJ2-2 and V is TRBV6-1, with 10 nucleotides matching TRBD1. The germline V gene has CDR1 MNHNS and CDR2 SASEGT. The CDR3 is made up of 17 amino acids. With V trimmed by 0 bases and J by 6 bases, 7 bases remained unmatched. The CDR3 DNA reads as TGTGCCAGCAGTGAAGCGGTGGGGGACAGGGGATCCGGGGAGCTGTTTTTT. This gives the protein CASSEAVGDRGSGELFF.

J is TRBJ2-7 and V is TRBV4-2; 8 bases fit TRBD1. The CDR3 totals 15 residues. V shed 0 bases and J 0 bases; nucleotides not matched to a gene: 1. Germline CDR1 and CDR2: LGHNA and YNFKEQ. The CDR3: CASSQEQGGSYEQYF. The CDR3 coding sequence is TGTGCCAGCAGCCAAGAACAGGGGGGCTCCTACGAGCAGTACTTC.

This sequence joins TRBV6-6 and TRBJ2-1, with 13 nucleotides matching TRBD2. Trimming at V came to 10 bases and at J to 6 bases, leaving 3 bases not matched to a gene. Germline V gene data show CDR1 as MNHNY and CDR2 as SVGAGI (reference sequence). The CDR3 extends over 13 amino acids. CDR3 sequence (DNA): TGTGCCACCGGGACTAGCGGGACCAATGAGCAGTTCTTC. It translates to CATGTSGTNEQFF.

The chain couples TRBV9 to TRBJ2-3; 7 nucleotides match TRBD1. V shed 2 bases, J shed 3 bases, and the junction held 6 bases outside the gene matches. Germline loops: CDR1 SGDLS, CDR2 YYNGEE. The CDR3 is 15 amino acids. The CDR3 is CASSVRDSRTDTQYF. Written as DNA, the CDR3 is TGTGCCAGCAGCGTCCGGGACAGTCGTACAGATACGCAGTATTTT.

The genes are TRBV9 and TRBJ1-1; D possibly corresponds to TRBD1 (5 bases). Germline V gives CDR1 SGDLS, CDR2 YYNGEE. This CDR3 region has 14 residues. Trimming took 0 bases from V and 5 from J, leaving 11 bases between them. CDR3 protein: CASSVVGGRTEAFF. The CDR3 DNA reads TGTGCCAGCAGCGTAGTGGGGGGAAGGACTGAAGCTTTCTTT.

The rearrangement joins TRBV6-1 to TRBJ2-1; D uncertain. Trimming left V 1 base short and J 7 bases short, with 8 bases between. The V gene's germline CDR1 is MNHNS and CDR2 SASEGT. CDR3 length equals 13 residues. This CDR3 reads CASSEVAENEQFF. CDR3 nucleotides: TGTGCCAGCAGTGAAGTTGCGGAGAATGAGCAGTTCTTC.

The chain recombines TRBV5-1 with TRBJ1-2; D might be TRBD1 (5 bases). CDR1 is SGHRS and CDR2 is YFSETQ in the germline V gene. Trimming cost V 4 bases and J 1 base, with 8 bases left between them. This CDR3 is 13 amino acids long. CDR3 DNA: TGCGCCAGCAGCCGGGACTTTAACTATGGCTACACCTTC. This gives the protein CASSRDFNYGYTF.

This chain uses TRBV6-1 with TRBJ1-2; the match to TRBD1 covers 10 bases. This CDR3 region has 15 residues. J gave up 4 bases and V 3 bases, and 5 bases lay outside the gene matches. Looked up from germline, CDR1 is MNHNS and CDR2 is SASEGT. The CDR3, as DNA: TGTGCCAGCAGTGATAAGGGACAGGGGACCTATGGCTACACCTTC. The encoded protein is CASSDKGQGTYGYTF.

V is TRBV7-2 and J is TRBJ1-2; TRBD1 aligns across 7 bases. From germline, CDR1 is SGHTA and CDR2 FQGNSA. V lost 7 bases and J lost 5; bases outside the gene matches: 7. This CDR3 is 13 amino acids long. The CDR3 spells CASNTGQNYGYTF. The CDR3 nucleotides read TGTGCCAGCAACACGGGACAGAATTATGGCTACACCTTC. The entire variable domain, with the rest obtained from reference TRBV7-2 and TRBJ1-2, is as follows: GAGVSQSPSNKVTEKGKDVELRCDPISGHTALYWYRQSLGQGLEFLIYFQGNSAPDKSGLPSDRFSAERTGGSVSTLTIQRTQQEDSAVYLCASNTGQNYGYTFGSGTRLTVV.

This chain joins TRBV19 and TRBJ1-2, with 7 nucleotides matching TRBD1. The CDR3 totals 13 residues. V trimming: 4 bases; J trimming: 8 bases; junction bases outside the gene matches: 7. Looked up from germline, CDR1 is LNHDA and CDR2 is SQIVND (reference sequence). CDR3 sequence: CASSKQGIEGYTF. For the CDR3, the DNA is TGTGCCAGTAGTAAACAGGGGATTGAAGGCTACACCTTC.

This clone occurred once. The rearrangement uses TRBV6-2 or TRBV6-3 and TRBJ1-1, with TRBD1 matching over 7 bases. Germline assignment: CDR1 MNHEY and CDR2 SVGEGT. J gave up 2 bases and V 5 bases, and 5 bases lay outside the gene matches. There are 14 residues in the CDR3. The CDR3 loop reads CASSRQGVNTEAFF. The DNA of the CDR3 is TGTGCCAGCAGTCGGCAGGGGGTAAACACTGAAGCTTTCTTT.

The chain is built from TRBV19 and TRBJ2-7, with 11 bases identical to TRBD1. V lost 3 bases, J lost 3 bases, and 7 bases stayed unmatched. There are 16 residues in the CDR3. Germline CDR1 LNHDA, CDR2 SQIVND (reference sequence). The CDR3 spells CASSITPGQGGYEQYF. The CDR3 DNA reads as TGTGCCAGTAGTATCACCCCGGGACAGGGGGGCTACGAGCAGTACTTC.

This chain joins TRBV5-4 and TRBJ1-4; a weak D match, TRBD1 (6 bases). CDR1 SGHNT and CDR2 YYREEE come from the germline V gene (reference sequence). Trimming removed 4 bases from V and 8 bases from J, with 15 bases in between. This CDR3 contains 14 residues. This CDR3 reads CASSGQGSEEKLFF. The CDR3 DNA sequence: TGTGCCAGCAGCGGGCAGGGGTCCGAGGAAAAACTGTTTTTT.